The 6 T cell receptor beta chains presented below share a single source sample, sequenced in a study of blood T cell repertoires in COVID-19. Assay used: immunoSEQ multiplex PCR; TCRdb lists only in-frame clones, some missing. The sample contains 150,000 to 200,000 clones, 70% to 90% of which appear only once. Sequenced material: peripheral blood. The receptors here all came from a woman aged 65 to 85 with acute or convalescent COVID-19.

This clone came up a few times. The chain is built from TRBV7-6 and TRBJ1-1; the match to TRBD1 covers 11 bases. Germline CDR1 SGHVS, CDR2 FNYEAQ. CDR3 length: 16 residues. J was trimmed by 0 bases and V by 5 bases; bases with no gene match: 5. Here the CDR3 reads CASSQGQGALNTEAFF. CDR3 sequence (DNA): TGTGCCAGCAGCCAAGGACAGGGGGCCTTGAACACTGAAGCTTTCTTT.

This chain uses TRBV11-2 with TRBJ1-1; 10 nucleotides match TRBD1. The germline gives CDR1 SGHAT, CDR2 FQNNGV. The length of the CDR3 is 13 residues. J was trimmed by 8 bases and V by 5 bases; bases with no gene match: 5. The CDR3 sequence: CASSPRTGGEAFF. The CDR3 DNA reads as TGTGCCAGCAGCCCAAGGACAGGGGGGGAAGCTTTCTTT.

The rearrangement links TRBV5-1 to TRBJ1-1; 7 bases are a match to TRBD1. The CDR3 loop spans 17 amino acids. Germline V gives CDR1 SGHRS, CDR2 YFSETQ. The trim removed 0 bases at V and 4 bases at J, leaving 12 bases unmatched. CDR3 sequence reads: CASSLGQGKAQGTEAFF. The CDR3 DNA reads as TGCGCCAGCAGCTTGGGACAGGGAAAAGCACAGGGCACTGAAGCTTTCTTT.

V is TRBV21-1 and J is TRBJ1-1. TRBV21-1 is a known pseudogene. The CDR3 sequence is 15 residues long. The CDR3 here is CASSQGGEGSTEAFF. CDR3 in DNA: TGTGCCAGCAGCCAGGGCGGGGAGGGGAGCACTGAAGCTTTCTTT.

The chain links TRBV4-2 to TRBJ2-3; D ambiguous. This CDR3 is built from 16 residues. The V gene lost 4 bases and the J gene lost 0 bases, with 14 bases spanning the gap. Germline V gene data show CDR1 as LGHNA and CDR2 as YNFKEQ. CDR3 sequence (DNA): TGTGCCAGCAGCCCCGAGGCCTTGACGAGCACAGATACGCAGTATTTT. Protein: CASSPEALTSTDTQYF.

The chain uses TRBV30 and TRBJ2-5; 11 nucleotides line up with TRBD2. With V trimmed by 0 bases and J by 1 base, 1 base remained unmatched. This CDR3 is built from 15 residues. Per germline, CDR1 GTSNPN and CDR2 SVGIG (reference sequence). CDR3 coding DNA: TGTGCCTGGAGTGTTACTAGCGGGAGCCAAGAGACCCAGTACTTC. Its translation: CAWSVTSGSQETQYF.